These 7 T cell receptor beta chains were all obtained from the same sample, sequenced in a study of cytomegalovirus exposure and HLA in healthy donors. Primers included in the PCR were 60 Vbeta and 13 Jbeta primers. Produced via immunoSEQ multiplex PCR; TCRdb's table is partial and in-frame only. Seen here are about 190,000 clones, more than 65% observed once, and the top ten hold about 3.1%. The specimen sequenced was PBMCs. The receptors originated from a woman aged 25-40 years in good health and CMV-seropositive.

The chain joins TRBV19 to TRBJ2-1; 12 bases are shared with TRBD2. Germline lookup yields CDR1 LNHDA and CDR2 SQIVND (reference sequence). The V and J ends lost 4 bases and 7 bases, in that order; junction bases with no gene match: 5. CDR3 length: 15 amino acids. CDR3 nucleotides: TGTGCCAGTAGTACGACTAGCGGGAGTCGGAATGAGCAGTTCTTC. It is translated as CASSTTSGSRNEQFF.

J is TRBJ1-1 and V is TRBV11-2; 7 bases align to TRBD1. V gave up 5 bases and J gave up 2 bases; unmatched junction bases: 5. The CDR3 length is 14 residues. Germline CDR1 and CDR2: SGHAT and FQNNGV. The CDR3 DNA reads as TGTGCCAGCAGCCCATGGACAGGCAACACTGAAGCTTTCTTT. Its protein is CASSPWTGNTEAFF.

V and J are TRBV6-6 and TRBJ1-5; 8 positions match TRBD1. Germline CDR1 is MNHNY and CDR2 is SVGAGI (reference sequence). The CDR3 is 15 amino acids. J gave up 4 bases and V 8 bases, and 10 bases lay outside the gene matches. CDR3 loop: CASVQGASRNQPQHF. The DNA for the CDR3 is TGTGCCAGCGTGCAGGGGGCCTCCCGGAATCAGCCCCAGCATTTT.

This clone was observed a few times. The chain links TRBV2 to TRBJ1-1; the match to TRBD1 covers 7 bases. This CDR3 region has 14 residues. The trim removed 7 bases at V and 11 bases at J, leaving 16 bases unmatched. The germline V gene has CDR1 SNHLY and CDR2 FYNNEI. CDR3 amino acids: CASKFSRTGDEAFF. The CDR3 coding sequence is TGTGCCAGCAAGTTCTCTCGGACAGGCGATGAGGCTTTCTTT.

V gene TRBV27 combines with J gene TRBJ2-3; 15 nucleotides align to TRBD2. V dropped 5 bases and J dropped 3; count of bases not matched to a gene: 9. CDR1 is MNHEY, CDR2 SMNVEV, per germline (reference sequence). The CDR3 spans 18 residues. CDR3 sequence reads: CASSQPGLAGGSTDTQYF. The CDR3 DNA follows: TGTGCCAGCAGTCAACCGGGACTAGCGGGAGGATCGACAGATACGCAGTATTTT.

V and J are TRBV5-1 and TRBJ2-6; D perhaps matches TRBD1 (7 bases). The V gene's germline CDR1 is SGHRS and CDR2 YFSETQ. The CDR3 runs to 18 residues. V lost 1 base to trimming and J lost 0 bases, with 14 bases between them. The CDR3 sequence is CASSLTQGGASGANVLTF. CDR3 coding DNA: TGCGCCAGCAGCTTGACCCAGGGGGGCGCCTCTGGGGCCAACGTCCTGACTTTC.

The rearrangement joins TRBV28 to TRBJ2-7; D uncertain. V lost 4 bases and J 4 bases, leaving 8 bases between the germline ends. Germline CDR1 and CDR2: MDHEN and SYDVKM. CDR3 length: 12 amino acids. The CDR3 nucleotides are TGTGCCAGCAGTTCCACGGTTTACGAGCAGTACTTC. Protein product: CASSSTVYEQYF.